Shown below are 25 T cell receptor beta chains from a single sample sequenced in a study of CD8 T cells in ankylosing spondylitis. General observations from the study: Ankylosing spondylitis blood seemed to carry a telltale TCR beta motif made of several highly homologous variants.

These receptors have no known antigen. TCRdb reanalysed the 5' RACE reads using MiXCR and keeps one entry per CDR3 protein. The data show a few hundred thousand distinct CDR3 sequences, more than 20% seen once. The sequencing sample was made of blood, either unsorted or a sorted T cell fraction (not recorded which). These receptors came from a male donor with ankylosing spondylitis.

This clonotype appeared a few times. The genes are TRBV5-1 and TRBJ1-5; D perhaps matches TRBD1 (5 bases). The V gene lost 0 bases and the J gene lost 6 bases, with 10 bases spanning the gap. This CDR3 has 14 residues. From germline, CDR1 is SGHRS and CDR2 YFSETQ. CDR3 sequence: CASSLEGTGQPQHF. The CDR3 region has the DNA TGCGCCAGCAGCTTGGAGGGGACGGGTCAGCCCCAGCATTTT.

This clonotype was picked up a small number of times. V usage is TRBV20-1 and J usage is TRBJ2-7; 11 positions agree with TRBD2. The CDR3 sequence is 15 residues long. Germline trimming cut 3 bases from V and 1 base from J; bases unmatched to any gene: 5. Germline V CDR1 and CDR2: DFQATT, SNEGSKA (reference sequence). The CDR3 reads CSARGGLADSYEQYF. The CDR3 coding sequence is TGCAGTGCTAGGGGGGGACTAGCGGATTCCTACGAGCAGTACTTC.

This chain uses TRBV29-1 with TRBJ2-3; a weak D match, TRBD2 (5 bases). With 4 bases removed from V and 4 bases from J, the gap between germline ends came to 9 bases. Germline V CDR1 and CDR2: SQVTM, ANQGSEA. The CDR3 has 12 amino acids. The CDR3 DNA sequence: TGCAGCGTTGTCAGCGGCCCAGATACGCAGTATTTT. Its translation: CSVVSGPDTQYF.

This clonotype occurred many times. The CDR3 DNA follows: TGTGCCAGCAGCTTGGGCGGCTTAGGCTACGAGCAGTACTTC. Residues: CASSLGGLGYEQYF. The V and J genes are TRBV7-9 and TRBJ2-7, with no clear D. The ends were cut back, 3 bases at V and 3 bases at J, with 12 bases in the middle. Germline CDR1 and CDR2: SEHNR and FQNEAQ (reference sequence). This CDR3 contains 14 residues.

The chain carries TRBV20-1 and TRBJ2-3, with TRBD1 as a possible D gene (6 bases). Germline assignment: CDR1 DFQATT and CDR2 SNEGSKA (reference sequence). This CDR3 is 18 amino acids long. The ends were cut back, 0 bases at V and 3 bases at J, with 22 bases in the middle. The CDR3: CSARDPKWSRGRTDTQYF. In DNA form, the CDR3 reads TGCAGTGCTAGAGACCCCAAGTGGAGTAGGGGGAGAACAGATACGCAGTATTTT.

This clonotype appeared a few times. The chain links TRBV6-2 or TRBV6-3 to TRBJ2-1; the match to TRBD2 covers 8 bases. The ends lost 8 bases at V and 4 bases at J; junction bases unmatched: 13. This CDR3 spans 16 amino acids. Germline-derived CDR1 and CDR2 are MNHEY and SVGEGT. This CDR3 is CASGRDAGGAYNEQFF. The CDR3 region has the DNA TGTGCCAGCGGCAGGGATGCGGGAGGCGCTTACAATGAGCAGTTCTTC.

The V call is TRBV5-4, the J call TRBJ1-1, with D unclear. Germline assignment: CDR1 SGHNT and CDR2 YYREEE (reference sequence). Trimming removed 1 base from V and 4 bases from J, with 11 bases in between. The CDR3 is made up of 14 amino acids. CDR3 nucleotide sequence: TGTGCCAGCAGCTTGATAGGTACGCCCACTGAAGCTTTCTTT. This codes for CASSLIGTPTEAFF.

The table lists this clonotype with a few counts. J is TRBJ1-4 and V is TRBV10-3; 9 bases align to TRBD1. This CDR3 region has 13 residues. The J segment lost 4 bases and the V segment lost 10 bases, leaving 4 bases of the junction unmatched. CDR1 is ENHRY, CDR2 SYGVKD, per germline. The CDR3 nucleotides are TGTGCCACATCGGGACAGGGTAATGAAAAACTGTTTTTT. Translation gives CATSGQGNEKLFF.

This sequence joins TRBV9 and TRBJ1-3; D not resolved. Per the germline V gene, CDR1 is SGDLS and CDR2 is YYNGEE. The CDR3 covers 17 residues. The ends were cut back, 3 bases at V and 4 bases at J, with 20 bases in the middle. The CDR3 loop reads CASSEASRGRVGNTIYF. As DNA, the CDR3 is TGTGCCAGCAGCGAGGCGAGTCGTGGCAGAGTAGGAAACACCATATATTTT.

This clonotype has only a few counts. The chain has TRBV12-5 and TRBJ2-2; D gene unclear. There are 13 residues in the CDR3. The V gene's germline CDR1 is LGHNT and CDR2 FRNRAP. Trimming pared 1 base from V and 0 bases from J, leaving 0 bases between. CDR3 residues: CASGLANTGELFF. Here the CDR3 DNA reads TGTGCTAGTGGTTTGGCGAACACCGGGGAGCTGTTTTTT. Combining the CDR3 with reference TRBV12-5 and TRBJ2-2 gives the whole variable domain DARVTQTPRHKVTEMGQEVTMRCQPILGHNTVFWYRQTMMQGLELLAYFRNRAPLDDSGMPKDRFSAEMPDATLATLKIQPSEPRDSAVYFCASGLANTGELFFGEGSRLTVL.

This clonotype was counted between two and nine times. This rearrangement joins TRBV12-3 or TRBV12-4 to TRBJ1-6; possibly TRBD1 for D (6 bases). Trimming cost V 5 bases and J 0 bases, with 11 bases left between them. The CDR3 is 16 amino acids. The CDR3 here is CASSRDTSSYNSPLHF. CDR3 coding DNA: TGTGCCAGCAGTAGGGACACGAGCTCCTATAATTCACCCCTCCACTTT.

The sample holds a few counts of this clonotype. The chain's CDR3 is CATGGPPEGEQFF. The CDR3 DNA sequence: TGTGCCACCGGGGGGCCCCCTGAGGGTGAGCAGTTCTTC. This chain links TRBV9 with TRBJ2-1; D possibly corresponds to TRBD2 (7 bases). V was pared by 9 bases and J by 9 bases, with 19 bases between. This CDR3 has 13 residues. Per the germline V gene, CDR1 is SGDLS and CDR2 is YYNGEE.

The rearrangement links TRBV10-3 to TRBJ2-3, with D hard to call. The ends were cut back, 4 bases at V and 2 bases at J, with 7 bases in the middle. Per the germline V gene, CDR1 is ENHRY and CDR2 is SYGVKD. This CDR3 is built from 13 residues. The CDR3 sequence: CAISAKNTDTQYF. CDR3 coding DNA: TGTGCCATCAGTGCTAAGAACACAGATACGCAGTATTTT.

This chain uses TRBV28 with TRBJ2-7; D unresolved. The CDR3 has 14 amino acids. V was cut by 5 bases and J by 1 base, with 12 bases left in between. CDR1 is MDHEN and CDR2 is SYDVKM in the germline V gene. This CDR3 reads CASSRLRPSYEQYF. CDR3 in DNA: TGTGCCAGCAGTCGTCTTAGACCTTCCTACGAGCAGTACTTC.

The V gene is TRBV6-1, the J gene TRBJ1-5; D gene uncertain. V lost 5 bases and J lost 5, with 16 bases in between. Germline assignment: CDR1 MNHNS and CDR2 SASEGT. There are 15 residues in the CDR3. CDR3 sequence (DNA): TGTGCCAGCAGTCCAGGAAGGTCTAGGTATCAGCCCCAGCATTTT. Translation: CASSPGRSRYQPQHF.

This clonotype was counted many times. The J gene is TRBJ2-3, the V gene TRBV20-1, with D possibly TRBD2 on 5 matching bases. This CDR3 region has 13 residues. Germline loops: CDR1 DFQATT, CDR2 SNEGSKA (reference sequence). V lost 4 bases and J lost 3, with 11 bases in between. The CDR3, as DNA: TGCAGTGCTAAAGGGAGCAGGACAGATACGCAGTATTTT. It is translated as CSAKGSRTDTQYF.

The chain carries TRBV7-9 and TRBJ1-1; unclear D gene. The CDR3 sequence is 12 residues long. The germline V and J ends were trimmed by 5 bases and 11 bases, with 15 bases remaining between them. Germline CDR1 is SEHNR and CDR2 is FQNEAQ (reference sequence). In nucleotides, the CDR3 is TGTGCCAGCAGCCCCCGGTTGGTCGGGGCTTTCTTT. Translated: CASSPRLVGAFF.

This clonotype was picked up many times. The chain has TRBV5-1 and TRBJ2-3; 11 bases map to TRBD2. The CDR3 runs 16 residues. Germline CDR1 SGHRS, CDR2 YFSETQ. With V trimmed by 4 bases and J by 4 bases, 8 bases remained unmatched. CDR3 in amino acids: CASSTLLAGEADTQYF. The CDR3 DNA follows: TGCGCCAGCAGCACCTTACTAGCGGGAGAAGCAGATACGCAGTATTTT.

V and J are TRBV4-3 and TRBJ2-5; no firm D call. Germline V gene data show CDR1 as LGHNA and CDR2 as YSLEER. The V end lost 0 bases, the J end lost 4 bases, and 9 bases lay between the germline ends. The CDR3 consists of 14 residues. CDR3 in amino acids: CASSQDPNSETQYF. DNA of the CDR3: TGCGCCAGCAGCCAAGATCCCAATTCAGAGACCCAGTACTTC.

There are a few counts of this clonotype. This chain uses TRBV29-1 with TRBJ1-4; D may be TRBD1 (6 bases). The germline gives CDR1 SQVTM, CDR2 ANQGSEA. The germline V and J ends were trimmed by 6 bases and 3 bases, with 11 bases remaining between them. This CDR3 is built from 13 residues. The CDR3 DNA sequence: TGCAGCGTCAGGGAGGGGGCTAATGAAAAACTGTTTTTT. Translated, it gives CSVREGANEKLFF.

The V and J genes are TRBV5-1 and TRBJ2-2, with D perhaps matching TRBD1 or TRBD2 (6 bases each). The CDR3 is 17 amino acids. Between the trimmed V and J ends, which lost 4 bases and 5 bases, there was a span of 21 bases. Germline V CDR1 and CDR2: SGHRS, YFSETQ. DNA for the CDR3: TGCGCCAGCAGCGGACCCTACTACAGGGCGGGGACCGGGGAGCTGTTTTTT. Amino acid sequence: CASSGPYYRAGTGELFF. Filled out from reference TRBV5-1 and TRBJ2-2, the complete variable domain reads KAGVTQTPRYLIKTRGQQVTLSCSPISGHRSVSWYQQTPGQGLQFLFEYFSETQRNKGNFPGRFSGRQFSNSRSEMNVSTLELGDSALYLCASSGPYYRAGTGELFFGEGSRLTVL.

The gene calls are TRBV9 and TRBJ2-2; 9 bases align to TRBD2. The CDR3 covers 15 residues. V gave up 0 bases and J gave up 6 bases; unmatched junction bases: 3. Germline V gene data show CDR1 as SGDLS and CDR2 as YYNGEE. CDR3 bases: TGTGCCAGCAGCGTAGTTAGCGGGAGCGCCGGGGAGCTGTTTTTT. Translated, it gives CASSVVSGSAGELFF.

The chain is built from TRBV27 and TRBJ2-7; 12 nucleotides agree with TRBD2. This CDR3 has 16 amino acids. Germline V CDR1 and CDR2: MNHEY, SMNVEV (reference sequence). With V trimmed by 2 bases and J by 10 bases, 12 bases remained unmatched. CDR3 in amino acids: CASSLSAASGRARQYF. The CDR3 nucleotides are TGTGCCAGCAGTTTAAGCGCGGCTAGCGGGAGGGCCCGCCAGTACTTC.

Only a few counts were recorded for this clonotype. The CDR3 nucleotides read TGTGCCAGCAGCCAAGATCTGGCGGAGACCCAGTACTTC. This sequence encodes CASSQDLAETQYF. The chain carries TRBV3-1 and TRBJ2-5, with no clear D. The germline CDR1 and CDR2 sequences are LGHDT and YNNKEL (reference sequence). The CDR3 has 13 amino acids. V was trimmed by 0 bases and J by 5 bases, leaving 7 bases between them.

The rearrangement links TRBV3-1 to TRBJ2-5, with 7 bases lining up with TRBD2. This CDR3 has 15 residues. V was clipped by 4 bases and J by 1 base; unmatched bases: 6. CDR1 and CDR2 from the germline V gene are LGHDT and YNNKEL (reference sequence). The DNA of the CDR3 is TGTGCCAGCAGCCCGAGCGGGGTGACCCAAGAGACCCAGTACTTC. Protein product: CASSPSGVTQETQYF.